The 30 T cell receptor beta chains reported below all come from one sample, sequenced in a study of blood T cell repertoires in COVID-19. Clones were sequenced by immunoSEQ multiplex PCR, and TCRdb holds only the in-frame ones, with some missing. This table holds under 300,000 clones, 88% found once. Source material: PBMCs or T cells enriched from blood (not recorded which). The receptor set was obtained from a woman in her thirties who had recovered from COVID-19.

The chain combines TRBV28 with TRBJ1-3; 9 nucleotides match TRBD1. V trimming: 5 bases; J trimming: 6 bases; junction bases outside the gene matches: 11. Germline CDR1 reads MDHEN; CDR2 reads SYDVKM. The CDR3 loop spans 16 amino acids. The CDR3 loop reads CASSNIAGTGLNTIYF. The DNA for the CDR3 is TGTGCCAGCAGTAACATTGCCGGGACAGGGTTAAACACCATATATTTT. Together with reference TRBV28 and TRBJ1-3, the CDR3 gives the full variable domain: DVKVTQSSRYLVKRTGEKVFLECVQDMDHENMFWYRQDPGLGLRLIYFSYDVKMKEKGDIPEGYSVSREKKERFSLILESASTNQTSMYLCASSNIAGTGLNTIYFGEGSWLTVV.

In this sample, this clone turned up once. The chain links TRBV10-3 to TRBJ2-7, with TRBD1 identical over 7 bases. Germline values: CDR1 ENHRY, CDR2 SYGVKD. This CDR3 contains 14 residues. The junction had 3 bases not matched to a gene; V was cut back by 4 bases and J by 0 bases. This CDR3 reads CAISGGTASYEQYF. The CDR3 DNA is TGTGCCATCAGTGGGGGGACAGCCTCCTACGAGCAGTACTTC.

The chain combines TRBV11-3 with TRBJ2-2, with 13 bases lining up with TRBD2. Germline V gene lookup returns CDR1 SGHNT and CDR2 YENEEA. The CDR3 loop spans 16 amino acids. The junction had 3 bases not matched to a gene; V was cut back by 5 bases and J by 3 bases. CDR3 region: CASSRGTSGDTGELFF. The CDR3 bases are TGTGCCAGCAGCCGAGGGACTAGCGGGGACACCGGGGAGCTGTTTTTT.

The sample holds a few counts of this clone. V is TRBV28 and J is TRBJ2-1; maybe TRBD2 (6 bases). CDR3 length equals 12 residues. V dropped 4 bases and J dropped 15 bases, with 16 bases sitting between them. Germline V gene sequence: CDR1 MDHEN, CDR2 SYDVKM. The CDR3: CASSSIGTGPFF. CDR3 coding DNA: TGTGCCAGCAGTTCAATAGGGACTGGGCCGTTCTTC.

In its sample, this clone was seen once. The chain joins TRBV28 to TRBJ2-7, with D possibly TRBD2 on 6 matching bases. With 2 bases removed from V and 2 bases from J, the gap between germline ends came to 10 bases. Germline V gene sequence: CDR1 MDHEN, CDR2 SYDVKM. CDR3 size: 14 residues. The CDR3: CASSLAGRPYEQYF. In nucleotides, the CDR3 is TGTGCCAGCAGTTTAGCGGGGAGACCCTACGAGCAGTACTTC.

This clone was recorded once. The genes are TRBV11-2 and TRBJ2-3, with a weak D call TRBD2 (6 bases). Germline-derived CDR1 and CDR2 are SGHAT and FQNNGV. The CDR3 is 15 amino acids. The V end was cut by 5 bases, the J end by 0 bases, with 12 bases between. In DNA, the CDR3 is TGTGCCAGCAGCCGCCGACTAGTTAGCACAGATACGCAGTATTTT. It translates to CASSRRLVSTDTQYF.

This chain links TRBV11-3 with TRBJ2-7; 8 nucleotides line up with TRBD2. Trimming at V came to 5 bases and at J to 0 bases, leaving 9 bases not matched to a gene. This CDR3 spans 16 amino acids. Germline CDR1 reads SGHNT; CDR2 reads YENEEA. CDR3 DNA sequence: TGTGCCAGCAGCCCCCGTAGCGGGGACCTCTCCTACGAGCAGTACTTC. Translating gives CASSPRSGDLSYEQYF.

The chain links TRBV18 to TRBJ2-3; 10 nucleotides align to TRBD1. After removal of 1 base from V and 6 bases from J, the junction contained 10 bases not matched to a gene. CDR1 KGHSH and CDR2 LQKENI come from the germline V gene. The CDR3 consists of 17 residues. This CDR3 reads CASSPLGTGTGADTQYF. The CDR3 bases are TGTGCCAGCTCACCACTTGGCACGGGGACAGGGGCGGATACGCAGTATTTT.

This chain connects TRBV5-6 to TRBJ2-5, with D unresolved. The CDR3 runs 18 residues. V shed 4 bases and J shed 1 base, with 23 bases lying between them. The germline V gene encodes CDR1 SGHDT and CDR2 YYEEEE. The CDR3 spells CASSPTQTTSSIQETQYF. The CDR3 DNA is TGTGCCAGCAGCCCCACACAGACAACCTCATCTATCCAAGAGACCCAGTACTTC. Based on the CDR3 plus reference TRBV5-6 and TRBJ2-5, the full variable domain is DAGVTQSPTHLIKTRGQQVTLRCSPKSGHDTVSWYQQALGQGPQFIFQYYEEEERQRGNFPDRFSGHQFPNYSSELNVNALLLGDSALYLCASSPTQTTSSIQETQYFGPGTRLLVL.

The chain combines TRBV18 with TRBJ2-1; no clear D gene. Trimming left V 4 bases short and J 6 bases short, with 16 bases between. The CDR3 length is 15 residues. Germline lookup yields CDR1 KGHSH and CDR2 LQKENI. Here the CDR3 reads CASSLTASSLNEQFF. As DNA, the CDR3 is TGTGCCAGCTCACTGACGGCTAGTTCGCTCAATGAGCAGTTCTTC. The full variable domain, with the rest looked up from reference TRBV18 and TRBJ2-1, is NAGVMQNPRHLVRRRGQEARLRCSPMKGHSHVYWYRQLPEEGLKFMVYLQKENIIDESGMPKERFSAEFPKEGPSILRIQQVVRGDSAAYFCASSLTASSLNEQFFGPGTRLTVL.

The chain carries TRBV7-9 and TRBJ1-2; 8 positions match TRBD1. The V segment lost 1 base and the J segment 0 bases; nucleotides outside the gene matches: 13. CDR3 length: 19 amino acids. Germline CDR1 SEHNR, CDR2 FQNEAQ (reference sequence). In DNA, the CDR3 is TGTGCCAGCAGCTTAGTATACTGGGACAGGATCCCTACTAACTATGGCTACACCTTC. Protein product: CASSLVYWDRIPTNYGYTF.

The chain couples TRBV30 to TRBJ1-2, with D perhaps matching TRBD1 (6 bases). The CDR3 is 13 amino acids. V lost 0 bases and J 3 bases, leaving 8 bases between the germline ends. Germline values: CDR1 GTSNPN, CDR2 SVGIG (reference sequence). This chain's CDR3 is CAWSVRTDYGYTF. The CDR3 DNA is TGTGCCTGGAGTGTTCGGACAGACTATGGCTACACCTTC.

V and J are TRBV6-5 and TRBJ1-5, with D possibly TRBD1 on 5 matching bases. The ends were cut back, 2 bases at V and 9 bases at J, with 11 bases in the middle. This CDR3 region has 13 residues. CDR1 MNHEY and CDR2 SVGAGI come from the germline V gene. The CDR3 protein is CASSYAGRGPQHF. The DNA for the CDR3 is TGTGCCAGCAGTTACGCGGGGCGCGGGCCCCAGCATTTT.

V gene TRBV27 combines with J gene TRBJ1-4; D is unclear. The V gene lost 5 bases and the J gene lost 6 bases, with 7 bases spanning the gap. Germline loops: CDR1 MNHEY, CDR2 SMNVEV (reference sequence). The CDR3 loop spans 12 amino acids. The CDR3 loop reads CASSLPDEKLFF. The CDR3 coding sequence is TGTGCCAGCAGTCTTCCTGATGAAAAACTGTTTTTT.

J is TRBJ1-2 and V is TRBV27; weak D call: TRBD1 (5 bases). This CDR3 comprises 14 residues. With 5 bases removed from V and 8 bases from J, the gap between germline ends came to 18 bases. Germline CDR1 reads MNHEY; CDR2 reads SMNVEV (reference sequence). This CDR3 reads CASSRAWGGEGYTF. CDR3 nucleotides: TGTGCCAGCAGTCGAGCTTGGGGGGGTGAGGGCTACACCTTC.

CDR3 amino acids: CATSRSRAGGASGRNQPQHF. The CDR3 coding sequence is TGTGCCACCAGCAGGTCCAGAGCAGGGGGCGCCTCTGGTCGCAATCAGCCCCAGCATTTT. The V call is TRBV15, the J call TRBJ1-5, with 8 bases matching TRBD1. V shed 3 bases, J shed 2 bases, and the junction held 18 bases outside the gene matches. This CDR3 region has 20 residues. Germline V CDR1 and CDR2: LNHNV, YYDKDF (reference sequence).

CDR3 protein: CASRDKIDSPLHF. Written as DNA, the CDR3 is TGCGCCAGCCGGGACAAGATAGATTCACCCCTCCACTTT. The J gene is TRBJ1-6, the V gene TRBV5-1; D perhaps matches TRBD1 (6 bases). Per germline, CDR1 SGHRS and CDR2 YFSETQ. V lost 7 bases, J lost 8 bases, and 13 bases lay in between. There are 13 residues in the CDR3. The variable domain in full, with the rest retrieved from reference TRBV5-1 and TRBJ1-6, is KAGVTQTPRYLIKTRGQQVTLSCSPISGHRSVSWYQQTPGQGLQFLFEYFSETQRNKGNFPGRFSGRQFSNSRSEMNVSTLELGDSALYLCASRDKIDSPLHFGNGTRLTVT.

This chain uses TRBV19 with TRBJ1-2; TRBD1 matches 7 bases. CDR1 and CDR2 (germline): LNHDA, SQIVND (reference sequence). After removal of 4 bases from V and 6 bases from J, the junction contained 8 bases not matched to a gene. The CDR3 length is 14 residues. CDR3 in DNA: TGTGCCAGTAGTACCTCAAGGGGGCTGGATGGCTACACCTTC. It codes for CASSTSRGLDGYTF.

The chain employs TRBV5-4 and TRBJ2-1, with D maybe TRBD1 (5 bases). Germline loops: CDR1 SGHNT, CDR2 YYREEE (reference sequence). CDR3 size: 14 residues. V gave up 2 bases and J gave up 0 bases, with 6 bases separating them. The CDR3 loop is CASSLGVSYNEQFF. The CDR3 bases are TGTGCCAGCAGCTTAGGGGTCTCCTACAATGAGCAGTTCTTC. The complete variable domain, with remaining parts taken from reference TRBV5-4 and TRBJ2-1, reads ETGVTQSPTHLIKTRGQQVTLRCSSQSGHNTVSWYQQALGQGPQFIFQYYREEENGRGNFPPRFSGLQFPNYSSELNVNALELDDSALYLCASSLGVSYNEQFFGPGTRLTVL.

The rearrangement uses TRBV28 and TRBJ2-7; tentatively, D is TRBD2 (6 bases). V was clipped by 6 bases and J by 2 bases, with 14 bases between them. Germline lookup yields CDR1 MDHEN and CDR2 SYDVKM. This CDR3 has 14 residues. The CDR3 nucleotides read TGTGCCAGCAGGGAGGGCGGAAGAACCTACGAGCAGTACTTC. Residues: CASREGGRTYEQYF.

The rearrangement joins TRBV6-5 to TRBJ1-5; D uncertain. Germline CDR1 is MNHEY and CDR2 is SVGAGI. This CDR3 has 14 amino acids. Deletions cut 7 bases from V and 0 bases from J, with 10 bases between. The CDR3 region is CASTGIYSNQPQHF. For the CDR3, the DNA is TGTGCCAGCACAGGCATATATAGCAATCAGCCCCAGCATTTT.

V gene TRBV28 combines with J gene TRBJ1-1; D is uncertain. The V and J ends lost 7 bases and 11 bases respectively, with 11 bases between them. The CDR3 is 10 amino acids. The germline gives CDR1 MDHEN, CDR2 SYDVKM. The CDR3 sequence is CASMELEAFF. The CDR3 region has the DNA TGTGCCAGCATGGAGTTGGAGGCTTTCTTT.

This clone was counted once. The chain carries TRBV30 and TRBJ1-6, with D possibly TRBD1 on 5 matching bases. V lost 3 bases and J 7 bases, leaving 10 bases between the germline ends. CDR3 length equals 13 residues. Germline CDR1 and CDR2: GTSNPN and SVGIG (reference sequence). The CDR3 loop is CAWRRDSNSPLHF. The CDR3 DNA reads as TGTGCCTGGAGGAGGGACTCAAATTCACCCCTCCACTTT.

The chain carries TRBV3-1 (or the pseudogene TRBV3-2) and TRBJ1-2, with D unresolved. CDR1 LGHDT and CDR2 YNNKEL come from the germline V gene (reference sequence). CDR3 length: 13 residues. Trimming took 0 bases from V and 4 from J, leaving 6 bases between them. The CDR3 spells CASSQEQIYGYTF. In DNA, the CDR3 is TGTGCCAGCAGCCAAGAACAGATCTATGGCTACACCTTC.

In regard to this clone: One end of the junction is discordant with germline, which a read error may explain. V gene TRBV7-9 combines with J gene TRBJ2-1, with TRBD2 identical over 12 bases. CDR1 and CDR2 (germline): SEHNR, FQNEAQ (reference sequence). The CDR3 contains 15 residues. Written as DNA, the CDR3 is TGTGCCAGCAGCCTAGCGGGAGGGCCTATCTATGAGCAGTTCTTC. It yields the protein CASSLAGGPIYEQFF.

The chain couples TRBV3-1 (or the pseudogene TRBV3-2) to TRBJ1-3, with D unresolved. From germline, CDR1 is LGHDT and CDR2 YNNKEL (reference sequence). CDR3 length: 15 amino acids. V was clipped by 4 bases and J by 0 bases, with 10 bases between them. As DNA, the CDR3 is TGTGCCAGCAGCCCAATAGTAATCTCTGGAAACACCATATATTTT. Residues: CASSPIVISGNTIYF.

This sequence joins TRBV4-3 and TRBJ2-3; tentatively, D is TRBD2 (6 bases). The V gene's germline CDR1 is LGHNA and CDR2 YSLEER. Trimming cost V 4 bases and J 5 bases, with 13 bases left between them. This CDR3 comprises 14 residues. CDR3: CASSPRGGEDTQYF. The CDR3 DNA reads as TGCGCCAGCAGCCCGCGCGGCGGGGAAGATACGCAGTATTTT.

The genes are TRBV19 and TRBJ2-7, with D possibly TRBD1 on 5 matching bases. V shed 8 bases and J shed 3 bases, with 14 bases lying between them. Germline V gene data show CDR1 as LNHDA and CDR2 as SQIVND (reference sequence). This CDR3 is built from 13 residues. The CDR3 is CASGAPPGYEQYF. CDR3 in DNA: TGTGCCAGTGGGGCACCACCAGGCTACGAGCAGTACTTC.

The chain employs TRBV5-1 and TRBJ1-2; D is uncertain. The germline gives CDR1 SGHRS, CDR2 YFSETQ. The CDR3 has 14 amino acids. Trimming took off 4 bases at V and 7 bases at J, with 17 bases between the two ends. The CDR3 DNA follows: TGCGCCAGCAGCGATCCCTCAGGTTTCGGTGGCTACACCTTC. Translating gives CASSDPSGFGGYTF.

This clone was counted a few times. The genes are TRBV5-1 and TRBJ1-4; the match to TRBD1 covers 7 bases. CDR3 length: 15 amino acids. V lost 5 bases, J lost 5 bases, and 9 bases stayed unmatched. The V gene's germline CDR1 is SGHRS and CDR2 YFSETQ. CDR3 sequence: CASSLGDSGNEKLFF. The CDR3, as DNA: TGCGCCAGCAGTCTCGGGGACAGCGGAAATGAAAAACTGTTTTTT.